The 26 T cell receptor beta chains reported below all come from one sample, sequenced in a study of early T cells in non-severe SARS-CoV-2 infection. TCRdb re-analysed the 5' RACE reads in MiXCR, keeping a single row per CDR3 protein. The data hold about 60,000 distinct CDR3 sequences, with approximately 12% observed a single time. What was sequenced was whole blood. The receptors stem from an adult who was a healthcare worker with PCR-confirmed SARS-CoV-2 infection or an uninfected control (not recorded which).

This chain links TRBV2 with TRBJ2-4; TRBD1 matches 12 bases. The CDR3 has 16 amino acids. V lost 0 bases to trimming and J lost 8 bases; unmatched junction nucleotides: 5. Germline V gene sequence: CDR1 SNHLY, CDR2 FYNNEI. The CDR3 DNA is TGTGCCAGCAGTGAAGCCTCGGGACAGGGGGCTTACATTCAGTACTTC. The encoded protein is CASSEASGQGAYIQYF.

This clonotype was found a few times. The V call is TRBV29-1, the J call TRBJ2-1, with a tentative D call TRBD1 (6 bases). V lost 8 bases to trimming and J lost 8 bases, with 16 bases between them. Germline V gives CDR1 SQVTM, CDR2 ANQGSEA. The CDR3 has 12 amino acids. The CDR3 nucleotides read TGCAGCCTAAGTCAGGGGAGCCATGAGCAGTTCTTC. Amino acids: CSLSQGSHEQFF.

The chain uses TRBV20-1 and TRBJ1-3, with D possibly being TRBD1 (6 bases). V was shortened by 3 bases and J by 4 bases, with 13 bases between the two germline ends. CDR1 and CDR2 (germline): DFQATT, SNEGSKA (reference sequence). The CDR3 extends over 14 amino acids. This CDR3 reads CSASTGTPGNTIYF. The DNA for the CDR3 is TGCAGTGCTAGCACCGGGACACCAGGAAACACCATATATTTT.

By sample share, this clonotype is medium-sized. V gene TRBV30 combines with J gene TRBJ2-2; TRBD2 matches at 12 bases. This CDR3 has 14 residues. V dropped 4 bases and J dropped 6; count of bases not matched to a gene: 3. Germline V gene lookup returns CDR1 GTSNPN and CDR2 SVGIG (reference sequence). The CDR3, as DNA: TGTGCCTGGACTAGCGGGGGGGACGCCGGGGAGCTGTTTTTT. This gives the protein CAWTSGGDAGELFF.

This clonotype was detected only a few times. The J gene is TRBJ2-1, the V gene TRBV11-2; TRBD1 or TRBD2 may be the D gene (5 bases each). The CDR3 loop spans 13 amino acids. The germline CDR1 and CDR2 sequences are SGHAT and FQNNGV. Trimming stripped 3 bases from V and 9 bases from J, with 12 bases between. This chain's CDR3 is CASSFTGQGEQFF. The CDR3, as DNA: TGTGCCAGCAGCTTTACGGGGCAGGGTGAGCAGTTCTTC.

The table lists this clonotype with a few counts. This sequence joins TRBV3-2 and TRBJ1-3; the table's D call TRBD1 went unverified against the DNA. TRBV3-2 is described as a pseudogene. The CDR3 consists of 14 residues. The CDR3 DNA is TGTGCCAGCAGCTCAGGGGACAGAAGCAACACCATATATTTT. As protein: CASSSGDRSNTIYF.

In its sample, this clonotype was seen many times. The V call is TRBV29-1, the J call TRBJ1-1; 7 bases line up with TRBD1. The CDR3 extends over 13 amino acids. After removal of 5 bases from V and 4 bases from J, the junction contained 7 bases not matched to a gene. CDR1 is SQVTM and CDR2 is ANQGSEA in the germline V gene. The CDR3, as DNA: TGCAGCGTTTCCACAGGGGTCGGCACTGAAGCTTTCTTT. Translating gives CSVSTGVGTEAFF.

This clonotype was found many times. The CDR3 DNA reads as TGTGCCAGCTCACCGCCGCAGGGAGGCAATGAGCAGTTCTTC. As protein: CASSPPQGGNEQFF. V is TRBV18 and J is TRBJ2-1, with TRBD2 as a possible D gene (6 bases). Per germline, CDR1 KGHSH and CDR2 LQKENI. Trimming shortened V by 3 bases and J by 6 bases, and 12 bases separated the two germline ends. The CDR3 loop spans 14 amino acids.

Many counts were recorded for this clonotype. The rearrangement joins TRBV28 to TRBJ1-1; D gene unclear. This CDR3 region has 13 residues. Germline-derived CDR1 and CDR2 are MDHEN and SYDVKM. V was trimmed by 1 base and J by 4 bases, leaving 7 bases between them. The DNA of the CDR3 is TGTGCCAGCAGTTTATTGAGTCCCACTGAAGCTTTCTTT. It translates to CASSLLSPTEAFF.

This clonotype was found a few times. This chain joins TRBV15 and TRBJ2-5; 9 bases are shared with TRBD1. The CDR3 sequence is 15 residues long. CDR1 and CDR2 from the germline V gene are LNHNV and YYDKDF (reference sequence). V was pared by 3 bases and J by 1 base, with 3 bases of the junction left unmatched. CDR3 sequence (DNA): TGTGCCACCAGCAGGGCGACAGGGGGCCAAGAGACCCAGTACTTC. This sequence encodes CATSRATGGQETQYF.

This clonotype was recorded a few times. This chain uses TRBV28 with TRBJ2-1; 11 bases agree with TRBD2. Germline-derived CDR1 and CDR2 are MDHEN and SYDVKM. The CDR3 is 16 amino acids. J gave up 2 bases and V 6 bases, and 6 bases lay outside the gene matches. This CDR3 reads CASRTLAGEPYNEQFF. The CDR3 DNA reads as TGTGCCAGCAGAACACTAGCGGGAGAACCCTACAATGAGCAGTTCTTC.

The chain links TRBV7-9 to TRBJ2-3; TRBD1 or TRBD2 may be the D gene (6 bases each). The germline V gene encodes CDR1 SEHNR and CDR2 FQNEAQ (reference sequence). The CDR3 covers 16 residues. The germline V and J ends were trimmed by 0 bases and 2 bases, with 12 bases remaining between them. CDR3 region: CASSLAEGGITDTQYF. The CDR3 DNA is TGTGCCAGCAGCTTAGCGGAGGGGGGAATCACAGATACGCAGTATTTT.

This clonotype has at least ten counts. This chain links TRBV20-1 with TRBJ2-1; 7 nucleotides line up with TRBD1. Trimming removed 3 bases from V and 9 bases from J; junction bases left unmatched: 11. Looked up from germline, CDR1 is DFQATT and CDR2 is SNEGSKA (reference sequence). The CDR3 is made up of 14 amino acids. DNA for the CDR3: TGCAGTGCTAGTCCCGCAGGGGGTGTAGGTGAGCAGTTCTTC. Its protein product is CSASPAGGVGEQFF.

This clonotype was seen only a few times. The chain has TRBV12-3 or TRBV12-4 and TRBJ1-2; 8 bases are a match to TRBD1. Unmatched junction bases numbered 13, after V lost 5 bases and J lost 5 bases. The CDR3 extends over 16 amino acids. CDR3 protein: CASSPWTGHGAYGYTF. The DNA for the CDR3 is TGTGCCAGCAGTCCCTGGACAGGGCATGGAGCTTATGGCTACACCTTC.

This clonotype appeared a few times. The chain is built from TRBV6-2 or TRBV6-3 and TRBJ2-6, with D uncertain. Germline assignment: CDR1 MNHEY and CDR2 SVGEGT. There are 15 residues in the CDR3. Deletions cut 4 bases from V and 0 bases from J, with 7 bases between. The CDR3 region has the DNA TGTGCCAGCAGTTCTCAGAACTCTGGGGCCAACGTCCTGACTTTC. It codes for CASSSQNSGANVLTF.

The CDR3 spells CSVNRDRGRQETQYF. CDR3 sequence (DNA): TGCAGCGTTAACCGGGACAGGGGAAGGCAAGAGACCCAGTACTTC. The rearrangement uses TRBV29-1 and TRBJ2-5; 10 bases are a match to TRBD1. The CDR3 runs to 15 residues. Trimming removed 5 bases from V and 2 bases from J; junction bases left unmatched: 8. Germline CDR1 and CDR2: SQVTM and ANQGSEA.

This clonotype was picked up a small number of times. The chain is built from TRBV7-2 and TRBJ2-5, with a tentative D call TRBD1 (6 bases). The germline V and J ends were trimmed by 3 bases and 5 bases, with 13 bases remaining between them. CDR1 and CDR2 from the germline V gene are SGHTA and FQGNSA. This CDR3 spans 14 amino acids. The CDR3 loop reads CASSLGRGSETQYF. In DNA form, the CDR3 reads TGTGCCAGCAGCTTGGGCAGGGGAAGTGAGACCCAGTACTTC. The full variable domain, with the rest looked up from reference TRBV7-2 and TRBJ2-5, is GAGVSQSPSNKVTEKGKDVELRCDPISGHTALYWYRQSLGQGLEFLIYFQGNSAPDKSGLPSDRFSAERTGGSVSTLTIQRTQQEDSAVYLCASSLGRGSETQYFGPGTRLLVL.

This sequence joins TRBV28 and TRBJ2-3; no firm D call. The V end lost 4 bases, the J end lost 2 bases, and 10 bases lay between the germline ends. Germline V gene data show CDR1 as MDHEN and CDR2 as SYDVKM. This CDR3 contains 14 residues. This CDR3 reads CASSSIRNTDTQYF. The CDR3 DNA sequence: TGTGCCAGCAGTTCTATCCGTAACACAGATACGCAGTATTTT.

This clonotype showed up just a few times. This chain uses TRBV20-1 with TRBJ2-5; 7 nucleotides align to TRBD1. Germline trimming cut 0 bases from V and 0 bases from J; bases unmatched to any gene: 4. Germline values: CDR1 DFQATT, CDR2 SNEGSKA (reference sequence). This CDR3 has 15 amino acids. The CDR3 DNA reads as TGCAGTGCTAGAGATTGGGGGACAGACCAAGAGACCCAGTACTTC. Its translation: CSARDWGTDQETQYF.

This clonotype was observed a few times. V gene TRBV6-5 combines with J gene TRBJ2-7; 8 bases are shared with TRBD1. The CDR3 has 15 residues. V shed 2 bases and J 5 bases; nucleotides not matched to a gene: 8. Germline lookup yields CDR1 MNHEY and CDR2 SVGAGI. The CDR3 nucleotides are TGTGCCAGCAGTTACATAGGACAGGGTAGCGACGAGCAGTACTTC. This translates into CASSYIGQGSDEQYF.

In DNA form, the CDR3 reads TGTGCCAGCAGGGATAGCACAGATACGCAGTATTTT. Its translation: CASRDSTDTQYF. The chain links TRBV6-1 to TRBJ2-3, with D hard to call. The CDR3 has 12 residues. Trimming removed 6 bases from V and 0 bases from J, with 4 bases in between. Germline V lookup: CDR1 MNHNS, CDR2 SASEGT.

The chain links TRBV18 to TRBJ1-1; D is uncertain. CDR1 and CDR2 from the germline V gene are KGHSH and LQKENI. V was trimmed by 3 bases and J by 4 bases, leaving 9 bases between them. This CDR3 is 13 amino acids long. The CDR3 region is CASSPTWGTEAFF. As DNA, the CDR3 is TGTGCCAGCTCACCCACGTGGGGCACTGAAGCTTTCTTT.

The rearrangement links TRBV4-3 to TRBJ2-2; D possibly matches TRBD1 or TRBD2 (7 bases each). Trimming stripped 0 bases from V and 5 bases from J, with 13 bases between. The germline V gene has CDR1 LGHNA and CDR2 YSLEER. This CDR3 has 16 amino acids. CDR3 DNA sequence: TGCGCCAGCAGCCAAGACACGGGGGGACAGACCGGGGAGCTGTTTTTT. Translated: CASSQDTGGQTGELFF.

The chain links TRBV6-5 to TRBJ2-1, with D tentatively TRBD2 (6 bases). V lost 10 bases to trimming and J lost 8 bases, with 15 bases between them. CDR3 length: 12 amino acids. Per the germline V gene, CDR1 is MNHEY and CDR2 is SVGAGI. The CDR3 DNA is TGTGCCACCTCGGAGGGCCGCCATGAGCAGTTCTTC. Translation: CATSEGRHEQFF.

This clonotype was seen repeatedly, ten times or more. The CDR3 bases are TGTGCCAGCAGTGACAGGGCAGTTAGCAATCAGCCCCAGCATTTT. This codes for CASSDRAVSNQPQHF. V is TRBV2 and J is TRBJ1-5, with D possibly matching TRBD1 (5 bases). The CDR3 runs 15 residues. Trimming left V 3 bases short and J 0 bases short, with 9 bases between. Per germline, CDR1 SNHLY and CDR2 FYNNEI.

This clonotype has at least ten counts. J is TRBJ2-2 and V is TRBV7-8; perhaps TRBD2 as D (7 bases). The CDR3 sequence is 16 residues long. Trimming took 7 bases from V and 4 from J, leaving 19 bases between them. Germline V gene sequence: CDR1 SGHVS, CDR2 FQNEAQ. In DNA, the CDR3 is TGTGCCAGCATTGCCGGGGGGCGCAGGGCCACCGGGGAGCTGTTTTTT. Translated: CASIAGGRRATGELFF.